A single TCR beta chain is shown here with its context. In its sample, this clonotype was seen many times. Its antigen remains undetermined. The record has no base qualities; no much larger clone is one base away. CDR1 and CDR2, per the germline V gene, are KGHDR and SFDVKD. The CDR3 holds 14 amino acids from the cysteine to the phenylalanine. Only the CDR3 DNA is retained, 42 bases long and in frame from the first base. V gives up 4 bases and J gives up 5 bases, and the segment between their germline ends measures 13 bases. These data originate in a study of blood T cells in healthy people across ages (dated by TCRdb to between 2015 and 2016). Study-wide context: In model experiments, template switching captured about one uniquely barcoded TCR beta cDNA molecule for every two T cells. The study measured age-related changes in TCR beta repertoire diversity using deep sequencing normalized with unique cDNA molecular identifiers. The donors were split into four age groups: young (average 16 years), middle-aged (around 37), aged (approximately 59) and long-lived (under 90). Donors of different ages were randomly distributed across sequencing lanes to avoid experimental bias. Using the same blood draw, the study looked at two additional independent replicas of 1 million unique cDNA reads for two donors, one aged 18 to 29 and the other aged 80 or older.

Donors were approximately 42 systemically healthy Caucasian individuals from Russia aged 6 to 90 years. Each donor gave approximately 9.3 milliliters of peripheral blood, collected into EDTA-treated Vacutainer tubes. Ficoll-Paque density-gradient centrifugation was used to isolate PBMCs, with at least 6 million per sample. Trizol reagent was used to extract total RNA from PBMCs, with at least 5.5 micrograms per sample. The percentages of naive CD45RAhigh/CD27high T cells were determined by flow cytometry on a PBMC aliquot from every donor. The library was obtained by 5' RACE. For sequencing, an Illumina HiSeq 2500 was employed. A second PCR of about 6 to 12 cycles was run with a J-beta primer mix and a sample-barcoded 5' primer. A unique molecular identifier was introduced onto each TCR beta cDNA molecule by a template-switch 5' adaptor carrying 12 random nucleotides. At least 2.5 million CDR3-containing paired-end reads were obtained from each sample. The Mint cDNA synthesis kit, primed by a TRBC-specific oligonucleotide, was used to synthesize first-strand cDNA from all RNA. All cDNA was treated with uracil-DNA glycosylase and then went through a first 18-cycle PCR with the universal primers M1SS and BC2_uni_R. The paper's processing steps were these. For normalization, 1 million high-quality reads, each with a distinct molecular identifier, were randomly selected from each sample. Instead of being binned into consensus sequences, reads that shared molecular identifiers were thrown out. CDR3 identification, clonotype clustering and error correction used MiTCR with a Q25 quality threshold and the strictest error-elimination algorithm. Lower-bound total TCR beta diversity was estimated with a nonparametric unseen species model using Euler transformation. TCRdb reprocessing: public reads trimmed at Q25 with fastp, clones called with MiXCR, in-frame beta chains kept. Identical CDR3 protein sequences are pooled into one entry, listed with their most common genes and DNA. The V and J calls shown here were made by TCRdb, not taken from the authors' results. For this sample there are about 670,000 distinct CDR3 sequences; 45% to 60% appear just once. About 14% of the sample goes to the ten largest clones.

On the study overall, not on this receptor specifically: Observed TCR beta diversity correlated strongly with the percentage of naive T cells measured by flow cytometry. Observed TCR beta diversity per million T cells fell roughly linearly with age, and a significant reduction was already apparent by age roughly 40. Bulk unsorted PBMC profiling prevented conclusive comparison of naive and antigen-experienced compartments. Estimates of total diversity from one million sequenced T cells were regarded as lower bounds and underestimates. Compared with the aged group, the long-lived group had more naive CD4+ T cells, fewer expanded clones and increased TCR diversity, a pattern suggesting age selection. Because donor CMV infection status was unknown, age-related changes in expanded clonotypes were potentially confounded.

The chain joins TRBV24-1 to TRBJ2-5, with the D segment identity uncertain. Sequenced: blood. The TCR originated in a woman of 80 years or more in good health. The DNA sequence is TGTGCCACCAGTGACCCGACCGCCGGGGAGACCCAGTACTTC. This is translated as CATSDPTAGETQYF.